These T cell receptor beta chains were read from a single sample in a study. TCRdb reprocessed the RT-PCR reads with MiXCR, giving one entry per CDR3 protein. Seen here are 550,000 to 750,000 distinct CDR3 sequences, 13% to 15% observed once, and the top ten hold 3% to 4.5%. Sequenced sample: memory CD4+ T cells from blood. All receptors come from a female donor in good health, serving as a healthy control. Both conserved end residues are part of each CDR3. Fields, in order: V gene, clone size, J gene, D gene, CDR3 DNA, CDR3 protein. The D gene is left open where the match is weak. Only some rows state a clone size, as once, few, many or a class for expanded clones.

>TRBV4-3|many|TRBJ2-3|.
TGCGCCAGCAGCCAAGAACCCTCCAGCCTCGGGCCCGTGGTGTCGGATACGCAGTATTTT
CASSQEPSSLGPVVSDTQYF
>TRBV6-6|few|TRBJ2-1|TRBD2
TGTGCCAGCAGTTACTCCCTGGGAGTAGCGGGAGAACCCCGGAAGTTCTTC
CASSYSLGVAGEPRKFF
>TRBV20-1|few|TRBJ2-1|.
TGCAGTGCGTGGGAGAGTAACTCCTACAATGAGCAGTTCTTC
CSAWESNSYNEQFF
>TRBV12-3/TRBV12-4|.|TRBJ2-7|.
TGTGCCAGCAGTTTAGAACCGACGAGCTCCTACGAGCAGTACTTC
CASSLEPTSSYEQYF
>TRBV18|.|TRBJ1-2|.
TGTGCCAGCTCACCAAACTCGCCTTCTACGTCGGACTATGGCTACACCTTC
CASSPNSPSTSDYGYTF
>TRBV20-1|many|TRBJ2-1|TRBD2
TGCAGTGCTAGAGATACGGGGGGGTACAATGAGCAGTTCTTC
CSARDTGGYNEQFF
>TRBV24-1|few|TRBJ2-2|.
TGTGCCATTAGAGGAGGGAAGGCGAACACCGGGGAGCTGTTTTTT
CAIRGGKANTGELFF
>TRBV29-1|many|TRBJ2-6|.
TGCAGCGTTGGGACAACTGCTGGGGCCAACGTCCTGACTTTC
CSVGTTAGANVLTF
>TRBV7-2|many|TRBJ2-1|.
TGTGCCAGCAGCTTAGCTAGAGCCGTTGGCGATGAGCAGTTCTTC
CASSLARAVGDEQFF
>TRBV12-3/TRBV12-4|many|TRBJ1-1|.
TGTGCCAGCAGTTTAGCGACTGCGGGCCGTGAAGCTTTCTTT
CASSLATAGREAFF
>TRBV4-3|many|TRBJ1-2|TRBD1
TGCGCCAGCAGCCAAGGGTGGGCAGGGGGTAACTATGGCTACACCTTC
CASSQGWAGGNYGYTF
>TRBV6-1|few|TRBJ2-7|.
TGTGCCAGCAGTGAGTCGCGGGTTGGCGAGCAGTACTTC
CASSESRVGEQYF
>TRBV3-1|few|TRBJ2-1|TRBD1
TGTGCCAGCAGCCAGCTGGGGACAGACAATGAGCAGTTCTTC
CASSQLGTDNEQFF
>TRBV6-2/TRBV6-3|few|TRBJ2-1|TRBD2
TGTGCCAGCAGTCCTGGGGGAGCGGGGAACAATGAGCAGTTCTTC
CASSPGGAGNNEQFF
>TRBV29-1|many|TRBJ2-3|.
TGCAGCGTTCACGGGGCTAGCACAGATACGCAGTATTTT
CSVHGASTDTQYF
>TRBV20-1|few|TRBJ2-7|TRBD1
TGCAGTGCTGCTCCGGGACAGGCATACTACGAGCAGTACTTC
CSAAPGQAYYEQYF
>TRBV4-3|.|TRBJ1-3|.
TGCGCCAGCAGTCGGACCGTTCTGAAAGGGGCCTCTGGAAACACCATATATTTT
CASSRTVLKGASGNTIYF
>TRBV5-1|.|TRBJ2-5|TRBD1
TGCGCCAGCAGCTCGGGACAGCTGTACCAAGAGACCCAGTACTTC
CASSSGQLYQETQYF
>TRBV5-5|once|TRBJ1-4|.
TGTGCCAGCAGCTTTCAGCATAATAATGAAAAACTGTTTTTT
CASSFQHNNEKLFF
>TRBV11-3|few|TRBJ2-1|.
TGTGCCAGCAGCCCGGGGAGGGGGTCGGGCAATGAGCAGTTCTTC
CASSPGRGSGNEQFF
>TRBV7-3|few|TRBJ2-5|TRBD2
TGTGCCAGCAGTCGCGACGGCGGGAGCGGGGAGACCCAGTACTTC
CASSRDGGSGETQYF
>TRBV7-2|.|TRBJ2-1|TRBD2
TGTGCCAGCAGCTCCCAGCTAGCGGGAGGTCTCAATGAGCAGTTCTTC
CASSSQLAGGLNEQFF
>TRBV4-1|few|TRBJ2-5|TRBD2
TGCGCCAGCAGCCAGAATCCGGGACTAGCGGGAGAAGAGACCCAGTACTTC
CASSQNPGLAGEETQYF
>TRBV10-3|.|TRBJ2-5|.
TGTGCCATCAGCTCCGGGACGGAGAAAGAGACCCAGTACTTC
CAISSGTEKETQYF
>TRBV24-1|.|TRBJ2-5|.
TGTGCCACCAGTGATACCACAGGGTACCAAGAGACCCAGTACTTC
CATSDTTGYQETQYF
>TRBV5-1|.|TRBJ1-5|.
TGCGCCAGCAGCTTGGGGCAGTCCCAGAATCAGCCCCAGCATTTT
CASSLGQSQNQPQHF
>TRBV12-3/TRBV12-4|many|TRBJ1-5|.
TGTGCCAGCACGGAGGGGGGGCCCCAGCATTTT
CASTEGGPQHF
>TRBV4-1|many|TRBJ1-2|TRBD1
TGCGCCAGCAGCCAAGAGTGGGACAGGAATTTTAACTATGGCTACACCTTC
CASSQEWDRNFNYGYTF
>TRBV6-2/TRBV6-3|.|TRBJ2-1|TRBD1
TGTGCCAGCAGCCGCGGGACAGGGGAAGCGTTCTTC
CASSRGTGEAFF
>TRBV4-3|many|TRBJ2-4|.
TGCGCCAGCAGCCAAGAACACCCCGGGGGCATTCAGTACTTC
CASSQEHPGGIQYF
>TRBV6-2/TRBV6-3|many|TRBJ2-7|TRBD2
TGTGCCAGCAGCTACAATCCCGGGACTAGCGGTACCTACGAGCAGTACTTC
CASSYNPGTSGTYEQYF
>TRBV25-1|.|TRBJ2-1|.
TGTGCCAGCAATCCTGCCCCCCCTCAGTTCTTC
CASNPAPPQFF
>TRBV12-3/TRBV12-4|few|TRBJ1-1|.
TGTGCCAGCAGTTTTCGGGGGCGCGGGAGCACTGAAGCTTTCTTT
CASSFRGRGSTEAFF
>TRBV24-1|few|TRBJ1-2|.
TGTGCCACCAGTGACCCAAGGGGTGCTGGCTACACCTTC
CATSDPRGAGYTF
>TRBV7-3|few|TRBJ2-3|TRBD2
TGTGCCAGCAGCTCCCGTCAAGCGGGAGGGGAAGATACGCAGTATTTT
CASSSRQAGGEDTQYF
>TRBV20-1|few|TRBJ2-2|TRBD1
TGCAGTGCTCCCCTGGTTGGGGACAGGGGGAACACCGGGGAGCTGTTTTTT
CSAPLVGDRGNTGELFF
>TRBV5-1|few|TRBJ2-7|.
TGCGCCAGCAGCCCACGACTGGAAAACTACGAGCAGTACTTC
CASSPRLENYEQYF
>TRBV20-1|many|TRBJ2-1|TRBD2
TGCAGTGCTAGAAAAGGGACTAGAGGCGAGTCCTACAATGAGCAGTTCTTC
CSARKGTRGESYNEQFF
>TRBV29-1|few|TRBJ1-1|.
TGCAGCGTTGCCCTGAACACTGAAGCTTTCTTT
CSVALNTEAFF
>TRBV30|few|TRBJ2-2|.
TGTGCCTCTCGCCAGGGGTTCGGGGAGCTGTTTTTT
CASRQGFGELFF
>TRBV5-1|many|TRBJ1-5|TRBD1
TGTGCCAGCAGACAGGGTAGCAATCAGCCCCAGCATTTT
CASRQGSNQPQHF
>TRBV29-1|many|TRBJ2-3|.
TGCAGCGTTGACCGGACAGAGAACACAGATACGCAGTATTTT
CSVDRTENTDTQYF
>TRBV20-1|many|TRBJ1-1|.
TGCAGTGCAGGTATACAGGGCGGCACTGAAGCTTTCTTT
CSAGIQGGTEAFF
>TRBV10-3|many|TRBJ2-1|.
TGTGCCATCCAGGGGAGTGGGAATGAGCAGTTCTTC
CAIQGSGNEQFF
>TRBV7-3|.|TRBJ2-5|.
TGTGCCAGCAGCGCCCCCGGGCGACAAGAGACCCAGTACTTC
CASSAPGRQETQYF
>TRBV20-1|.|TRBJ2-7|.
TGCAGTGCTAGAGATTCCTTGACTGCTAGGACCGCTAACTACGAGCAGTACTTC
CSARDSLTARTANYEQYF
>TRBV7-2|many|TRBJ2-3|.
TGTGCCAGCAGCCCCCGGGTTGGGGAGACAGATACGCAGTATTTT
CASSPRVGETDTQYF
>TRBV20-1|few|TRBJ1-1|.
TGCAGTGCTAGAGATCGAAGGGTGAGGGGCACTGAAGCTTTCTTT
CSARDRRVRGTEAFF
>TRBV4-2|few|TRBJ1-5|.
TGTGCCAGCAGCCAAGATCTAGGGCAGGCACAGCATCAGCCCCAGCATTTT
CASSQDLGQAQHQPQHF
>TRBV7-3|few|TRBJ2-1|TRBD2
TGTGCCAGCAGCTCGGGACTAGCGGGAGGAATTGAGCAGTTCTTC
CASSSGLAGGIEQFF